One and the same sample provided the 22 T cell receptor beta chains below, sequenced in a study of shared clonotypes between healthy human individuals. Libraries were prepared by immunoSEQ multiplex PCR; TCRdb keeps only in-frame clonotypes and omits some of them. Of around 690,000 clones in the sample, less than 95% were seen once. Material for sequencing was memory CD8+ T cells from PBMCs. The sample's subset: CD45RO+ cells pooled with CCR7-negative TemRA cells. These receptors originate from a man in his late teens or twenties in good health. Some clones in this sample may be carry-over from other donors' samples.

The rearrangement links TRBV4-1 to TRBJ1-1; no definite D call. Germline values: CDR1 MGHRA, CDR2 YSYEKL. The CDR3 sequence is 13 residues long. V was clipped by 0 bases and J by 5 bases, with 7 bases between them. CDR3 bases: TGCGCCAGCAGCCAAGACGAGGTGACTGAAGCTTTCTTT. This gives the protein CASSQDEVTEAFF.

The rearrangement links TRBV27 to TRBJ2-1; 10 bases agree with TRBD1. With V trimmed by 3 bases and J by 7 bases, 9 bases remained unmatched. Germline lookup yields CDR1 MNHEY and CDR2 SMNVEV (reference sequence). There are 16 residues in the CDR3. The CDR3 sequence: CASSFGTGEFLNEQFF. CDR3 bases: TGTGCCAGCAGTTTCGGGACAGGGGAGTTTCTGAATGAGCAGTTCTTC.

As concerns this clone: This sample also contains other DNA sequences that code for the same CDR3. This rearrangement joins TRBV27 to TRBJ2-7; D may be TRBD2 (7 bases). This CDR3 has 14 amino acids. Trimming left V 2 bases short and J 3 bases short, with 11 bases between. Germline CDR1 reads MNHEY; CDR2 reads SMNVEV (reference sequence). The CDR3 DNA reads as TGTGCCAGCAGTTTAAGGGGGGGCCGCTACGAGCAGTACTTC. It encodes CASSLRGGRYEQYF.

The V gene is TRBV28, the J gene TRBJ2-1; 11 positions match TRBD2. Germline loops: CDR1 MDHEN, CDR2 SYDVKM. The CDR3 is 16 amino acids. V lost 3 bases to trimming and J lost 2 bases; unmatched junction nucleotides: 3. The CDR3 loop reads CASSFGTSGTYNEQFF. The CDR3 DNA follows: TGTGCCAGCAGTTTTGGGACTAGCGGCACCTACAATGAGCAGTTCTTC.

V is TRBV15 and J is TRBJ1-4, with 7 bases matching TRBD1. Trimming cost V 4 bases and J 10 bases; bases outside gene matches: 12. The CDR3 is 15 residues long. Germline CDR1 and CDR2: LNHNV and YYDKDF (reference sequence). CDR3 protein: CATSITGTVTSKLFF. Here the CDR3 DNA reads TGTGCCACCAGCATCACCGGGACAGTCACGTCAAAACTGTTTTTT.

This rearrangement joins TRBV7-9 to TRBJ2-5; D ambiguous. The CDR3 consists of 17 residues. Trimming stripped 3 bases from V and 5 bases from J, with 22 bases between. The germline CDR1 and CDR2 sequences are SEHNR and FQNEAQ (reference sequence). CDR3 nucleotide sequence: TGTGCCAGCAGCTTGTCATTGTGGCTTCGGGTTAGGGAGACCCAGTACTTC. It translates to CASSLSLWLRVRETQYF.

CDR3 loop: CASSPGLAGGTNTGELFF. As DNA, the CDR3 is TGTGCCAGCAGCCCGGGACTAGCGGGGGGAACAAACACCGGGGAGCTGTTTTTT. V and J are TRBV5-4 and TRBJ2-2; 15 bases are a match to TRBD2. V lost 4 bases and J lost 2; bases outside the gene matches: 6. Germline V lookup: CDR1 SGHNT, CDR2 YYREEE (reference sequence). The CDR3 is made up of 18 amino acids.

The gene calls are TRBV6-1 and TRBJ1-3; 7 nucleotides match TRBD1. The CDR3 is made up of 14 amino acids. Looked up from germline, CDR1 is MNHNS and CDR2 is SASEGT. With 6 bases clipped from V and 0 bases from J, the junction kept 2 bases outside the gene matches. CDR3 nucleotide sequence: TGTGCCAGCAGAGCAGGGGGCTCTGGAAACACCATATATTTT. Protein: CASRAGGSGNTIYF.

To note about this clone: The germline gene is not matched at one end of the junction; a read error may be the cause. CDR3 in amino acids: CASSGRRGTGDVVF. The CDR3 region has the DNA TGTGCCAGCAGCGGAAGAAGGGGGACAGGGGATGTGGTCTTT. V is TRBV9 and J is TRBJ1-1; 10 bases are a match to TRBD1. The CDR3 covers 14 residues. Germline V gene data show CDR1 as SGDLS and CDR2 as YYNGEE. The full variable domain, completed using reference TRBV9 and TRBJ1-1, is DSGVTQTPKHLITATGQRVTLRCSPRSGDLSVYWYQQSLDQGLQFLIQYYNGEERAKGNILERFSAQQFPDLHSELNLSSLELGDSALYFCASSGRRGTGDVVFGQGTRLTVV.

The chain couples TRBV1 to TRBJ2-2; TRBD2 reflects the table's D call only, with no check against the DNA. TRBV1 is recorded as a pseudogene. The CDR3 covers 17 residues. CDR3 sequence (DNA): TGCACCAGCAGCCACCTAGAGAGAGGGCGGAACACCGGGGAGCTGTTTTTT. Translation: CTSSHLERGRNTGELFF.

J is TRBJ1-6 and V is TRBV30; unclear D gene. The CDR3 has 14 residues. The germline V gene has CDR1 GTSNPN and CDR2 SVGIG (reference sequence). With 0 bases removed from V and 4 bases from J, the gap between germline ends came to 7 bases. Here the CDR3 reads CAWSVPEYNSPLHF. CDR3 bases: TGTGCCTGGAGTGTACCGGAGTATAATTCACCCCTCCACTTT.

This clone was detected only a few times. The chain employs TRBV6-5 and TRBJ1-5; D is uncertain. Germline V CDR1 and CDR2: MNHEY, SVGAGI. The CDR3 is made up of 13 amino acids. V was cut by 8 bases and J by 3 bases, with 11 bases left in between. The CDR3 loop reads CASSGGFNQPQHF. Written as DNA, the CDR3 is TGTGCCAGCTCAGGTGGATTCAATCAGCCCCAGCATTTT.

V and J are TRBV9 and TRBJ2-1, with 9 positions matching TRBD2. Germline V CDR1 and CDR2: SGDLS, YYNGEE. The ends lost 3 bases at V and 8 bases at J; junction bases unmatched: 6. The CDR3 has 14 residues. The CDR3, as DNA: TGTGCCAGCAGCGATCGAGCGGGAGGCCATGAGCAGTTCTTC. It translates to CASSDRAGGHEQFF.

This clone was found once. The chain uses TRBV10-2 and TRBJ2-1; possible D gene TRBD1, 6 bases. Germline CDR1 is WSHSY and CDR2 is SAAADI. The CDR3 consists of 17 residues. Trimming left V 4 bases short and J 7 bases short, with 23 bases between. This chain's CDR3 is CASSGGPTGSLWNEQFF. CDR3 nucleotides: TGCGCCAGCAGTGGGGGGCCAACGGGAAGTCTTTGGAATGAGCAGTTCTTC.

The chain uses TRBV28 and TRBJ1-1; no clear D. The germline V gene encodes CDR1 MDHEN and CDR2 SYDVKM. The CDR3 is 15 amino acids. The V gene lost 7 bases and the J gene lost 4 bases, with 19 bases spanning the gap. The CDR3 loop reads CASNEAGSRGTEAFF. The CDR3 bases are TGTGCCAGCAATGAGGCGGGCTCCCGGGGCACTGAAGCTTTCTTT.

V and J are TRBV19 and TRBJ2-7; D uncertain. The CDR3 spans 15 residues. Trimming took off 2 bases at V and 1 base at J, with 12 bases between the two ends. CDR1 LNHDA and CDR2 SQIVND come from the germline V gene (reference sequence). In DNA form, the CDR3 reads TGTGCCAGTAGTATATCGGCAAAATCGTCCTACGAGCAGTACTTC. Translation: CASSISAKSSYEQYF.

With respect to this clone: This sample includes further DNA sequences coding for the same CDR3. The rearrangement uses TRBV9 and TRBJ1-2, with unresolved D. The V gene lost 3 bases and the J gene lost 0 bases, with 3 bases spanning the gap. Per the germline V gene, CDR1 is SGDLS and CDR2 is YYNGEE. This CDR3 has 12 amino acids. Here the CDR3 reads CASSAPNYGYTF. The DNA for the CDR3 is TGTGCCAGCAGCGCTCCTAACTATGGCTACACCTTC.

V usage is TRBV30 and J usage is TRBJ2-3; D may match TRBD1 or TRBD2 (5 bases each). The CDR3 contains 14 residues. Germline lookup yields CDR1 GTSNPN and CDR2 SVGIG (reference sequence). Trimming took 0 bases from V and 5 from J, leaving 12 bases between them. The CDR3: CAWSVWGSQDTQYF. As DNA, the CDR3 is TGTGCCTGGAGTGTTTGGGGGAGTCAAGATACGCAGTATTTT.

The chain recombines TRBV28 with TRBJ2-7, with a weak D call TRBD2 (6 bases). The germline V gene encodes CDR1 MDHEN and CDR2 SYDVKM. Trimming removed 4 bases at V and 3 bases at J, with 22 bases between. The CDR3 loop spans 17 amino acids. The CDR3 spells CASSSLSGGRDFYEQYF. CDR3 DNA sequence: TGTGCCAGCAGTTCCCTCAGCGGAGGACGGGACTTCTACGAGCAGTACTTC. Looking up the rest from reference TRBV28 and TRBJ2-7 gives the full variable domain: DVKVTQSSRYLVKRTGEKVFLECVQDMDHENMFWYRQDPGLGLRLIYFSYDVKMKEKGDIPEGYSVSREKKERFSLILESASTNQTSMYLCASSSLSGGRDFYEQYFGPGTRLTVT.

The chain employs TRBV7-9 and TRBJ2-6; 8 positions match TRBD1. The CDR3 is made up of 19 amino acids. Germline V gene lookup returns CDR1 SEHNR and CDR2 FQNEAQ (reference sequence). The trim removed 5 bases at V and 0 bases at J, leaving 12 bases unmatched. CDR3 sequence (DNA): TGTGCCAGCAGCCCACCAGGGGGCCCAGACGACTCTGGGGCCAACGTCCTGACTTTC. Translating it yields CASSPPGGPDDSGANVLTF.

This clone is a singleton in its sample. The chain joins TRBV9 to TRBJ2-7, with D possibly TRBD2 on 6 matching bases. Germline V lookup: CDR1 SGDLS, CDR2 YYNGEE. The CDR3 is 16 residues long. Trimming removed 4 bases from V and 2 bases from J, with 19 bases in between. In DNA, the CDR3 is TGTGCCAGCAGCCTTGGGCAGGGACTTTACCCCTACGAGCAGTACTTC. This codes for CASSLGQGLYPYEQYF.

This rearrangement joins TRBV7-6 to TRBJ2-1; D unclear. V lost 7 bases, J lost 0 bases, and 19 bases lay in between. The CDR3 loop spans 17 amino acids. Germline V gene sequence: CDR1 SGHVS, CDR2 FNYEAQ. CDR3: CASTRIAGSRSYNEQFF. CDR3 coding DNA: TGTGCCAGCACCCGAATTGCCGGGTCCCGCTCCTACAATGAGCAGTTCTTC.